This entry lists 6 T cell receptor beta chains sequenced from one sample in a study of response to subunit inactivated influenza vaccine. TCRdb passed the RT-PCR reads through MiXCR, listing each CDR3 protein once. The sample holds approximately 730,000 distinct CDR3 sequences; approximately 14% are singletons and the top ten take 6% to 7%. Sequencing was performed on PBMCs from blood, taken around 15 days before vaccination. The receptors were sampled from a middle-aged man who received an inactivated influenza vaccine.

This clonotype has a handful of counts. The CDR3 is CASSQRTEKNTEAFF. CDR3 sequence (DNA): TGTGCCAGCAGTCAACGCACAGAGAAGAACACTGAAGCTTTCTTT. This chain connects TRBV12-3 or TRBV12-4 to TRBJ1-1; no reliable D call. The ends were cut back, 5 bases at V and 1 base at J, with 14 bases in the middle. CDR3 length: 15 residues.

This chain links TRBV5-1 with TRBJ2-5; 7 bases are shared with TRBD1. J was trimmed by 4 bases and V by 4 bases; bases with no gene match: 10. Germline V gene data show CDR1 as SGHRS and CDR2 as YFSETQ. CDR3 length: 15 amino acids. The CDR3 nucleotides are TGCGCCAGCAGCCCAGGACAGGCGGGTTTAGAGACCCAGTACTTC. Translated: CASSPGQAGLETQYF.

DNA for the CDR3: TGCAGTGCTAAAGATACGGGACTAGCGCCCCAGTTCTTC. It is translated as CSAKDTGLAPQFF. This chain uses TRBV20-1 with TRBJ2-1; 10 bases line up with TRBD2. The CDR3 covers 13 residues. CDR1 is DFQATT, CDR2 SNEGSKA, per germline (reference sequence). V lost 4 bases to trimming and J lost 13 bases; unmatched junction nucleotides: 10.

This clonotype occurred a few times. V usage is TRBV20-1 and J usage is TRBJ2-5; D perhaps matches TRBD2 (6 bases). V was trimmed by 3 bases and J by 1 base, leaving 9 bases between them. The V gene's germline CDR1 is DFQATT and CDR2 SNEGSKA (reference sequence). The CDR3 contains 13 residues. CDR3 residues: CSASRGTQETQYF. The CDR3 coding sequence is TGCAGTGCTAGCCGGGGGACCCAAGAGACCCAGTACTTC.

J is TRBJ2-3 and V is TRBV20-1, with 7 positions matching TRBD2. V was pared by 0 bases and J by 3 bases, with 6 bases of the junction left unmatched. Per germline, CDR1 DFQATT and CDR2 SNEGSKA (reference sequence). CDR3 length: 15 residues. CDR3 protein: CSARDVAGGTDTQYF. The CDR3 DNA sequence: TGCAGTGCTAGAGATGTAGCGGGTGGGACAGATACGCAGTATTTT.

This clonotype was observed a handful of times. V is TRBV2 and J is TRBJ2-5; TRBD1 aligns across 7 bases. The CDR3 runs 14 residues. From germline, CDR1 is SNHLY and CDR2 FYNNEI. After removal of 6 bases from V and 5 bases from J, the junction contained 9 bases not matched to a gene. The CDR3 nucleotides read TGTGCCAGCAGCCAGGGGACAGTGGGTGAGACCCAGTACTTC. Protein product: CASSQGTVGETQYF.